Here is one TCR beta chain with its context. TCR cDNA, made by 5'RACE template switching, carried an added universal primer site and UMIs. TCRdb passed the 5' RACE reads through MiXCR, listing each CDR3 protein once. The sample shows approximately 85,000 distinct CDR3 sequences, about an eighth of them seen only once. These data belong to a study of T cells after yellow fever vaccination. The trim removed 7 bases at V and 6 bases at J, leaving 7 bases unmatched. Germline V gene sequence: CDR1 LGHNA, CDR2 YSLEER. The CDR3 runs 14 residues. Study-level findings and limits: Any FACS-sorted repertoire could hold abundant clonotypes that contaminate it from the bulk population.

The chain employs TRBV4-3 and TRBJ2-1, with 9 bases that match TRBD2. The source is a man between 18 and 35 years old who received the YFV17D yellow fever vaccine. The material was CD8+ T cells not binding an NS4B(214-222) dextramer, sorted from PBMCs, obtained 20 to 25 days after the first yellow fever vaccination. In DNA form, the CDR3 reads TGCGCCAGCAACCCGGGGCGGGGGGGCAATGAGCAGTTCTTC. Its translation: CASNPGRGGNEQFF.